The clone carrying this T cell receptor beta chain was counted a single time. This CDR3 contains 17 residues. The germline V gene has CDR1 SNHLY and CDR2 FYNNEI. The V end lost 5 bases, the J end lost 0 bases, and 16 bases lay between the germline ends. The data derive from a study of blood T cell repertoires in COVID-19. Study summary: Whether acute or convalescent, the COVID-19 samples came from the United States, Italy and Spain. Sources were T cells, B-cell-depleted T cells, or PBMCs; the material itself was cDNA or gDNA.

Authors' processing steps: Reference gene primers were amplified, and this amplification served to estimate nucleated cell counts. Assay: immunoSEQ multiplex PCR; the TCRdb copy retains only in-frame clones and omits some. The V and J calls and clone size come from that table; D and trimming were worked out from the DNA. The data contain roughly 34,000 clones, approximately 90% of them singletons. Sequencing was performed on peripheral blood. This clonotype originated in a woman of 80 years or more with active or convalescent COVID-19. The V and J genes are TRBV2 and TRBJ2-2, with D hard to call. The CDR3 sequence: CASSKRTAVPNTGELFF. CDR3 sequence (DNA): TGTGCCAGCAGTAAGAGAACCGCGGTACCGAACACCGGGGAGCTGTTTTTT. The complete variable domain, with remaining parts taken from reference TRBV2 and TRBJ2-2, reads EPEVTQTPSHQVTQMGQEVILRCVPISNHLYFYWYRQILGQKVEFLVSFYNNEISEKSEIFDDQFSVERPDGSNFTLKIRSTKLEDSAMYFCASSKRTAVPNTGELFFGEGSRLTVL.